Below, one TCR beta chain is given with its context. As yet, its antigen is unknown. These data come from a study of cytomegalovirus exposure and HLA in healthy donors. Study conclusions and caveats: Association of a missense DCLRE1C variant with TCR beta V- and J-gene trimming was reported in a later analysis. Presence/absence results assume similar sequencing depth per donor, which may not hold. In an earlier analysis, productive rearrangement rates for most beta V segments clustered near 87% or 30%.

60 Vbeta and 13 Jbeta primers were used in PCR. The data were produced by immunoSEQ multiplex PCR, yet TCRdb's version contains in-frame clones alone and is incomplete. Here the sample spans about 130,000 clones, approximately 79% being singletons. The CDR3 has 14 amino acids. The germline V gene has CDR1 SGHDT and CDR2 YYEEEE. V shed 1 base and J shed 4 bases, with 9 bases lying between them. This clonotype was obtained from a man in his forties or fifties in good health and CMV-seropositive. The source material was PBMCs. The rearrangement uses TRBV5-6 and TRBJ1-5; D is uncertain. The CDR3 protein is CASSLRSTNQPQHF. CDR3 DNA: TGTGCCAGCAGCTTGAGGAGTACTAATCAGCCCCAGCATTTT.